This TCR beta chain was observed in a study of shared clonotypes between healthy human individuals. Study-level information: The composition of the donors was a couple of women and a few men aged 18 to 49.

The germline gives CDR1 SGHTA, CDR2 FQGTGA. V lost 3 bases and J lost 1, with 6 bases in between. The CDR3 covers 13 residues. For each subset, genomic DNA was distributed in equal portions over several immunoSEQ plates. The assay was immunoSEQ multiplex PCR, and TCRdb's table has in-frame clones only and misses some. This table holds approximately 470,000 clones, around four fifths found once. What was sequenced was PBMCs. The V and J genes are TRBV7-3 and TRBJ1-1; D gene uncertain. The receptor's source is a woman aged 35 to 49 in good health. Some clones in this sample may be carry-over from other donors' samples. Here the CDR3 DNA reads TGTGCCAGCAGCTTTTCGGAGAACACTGAAGCTTTCTTT. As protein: CASSFSENTEAFF.